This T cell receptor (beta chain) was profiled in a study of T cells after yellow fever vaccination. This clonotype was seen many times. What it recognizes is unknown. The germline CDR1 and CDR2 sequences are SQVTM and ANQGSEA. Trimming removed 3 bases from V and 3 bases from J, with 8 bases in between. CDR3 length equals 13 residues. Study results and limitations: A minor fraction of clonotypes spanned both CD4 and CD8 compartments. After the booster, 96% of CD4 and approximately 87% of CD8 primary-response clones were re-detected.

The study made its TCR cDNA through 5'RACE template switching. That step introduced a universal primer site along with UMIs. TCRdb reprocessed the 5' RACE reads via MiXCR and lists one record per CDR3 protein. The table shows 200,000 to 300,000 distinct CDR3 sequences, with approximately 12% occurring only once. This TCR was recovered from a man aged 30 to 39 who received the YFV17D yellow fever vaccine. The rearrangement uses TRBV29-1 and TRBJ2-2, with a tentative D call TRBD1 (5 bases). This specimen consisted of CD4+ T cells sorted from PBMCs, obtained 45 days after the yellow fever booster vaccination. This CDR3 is CSVDRDYTGELFF. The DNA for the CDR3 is TGCAGCGTTGACAGGGATTACACCGGGGAGCTGTTTTTT.